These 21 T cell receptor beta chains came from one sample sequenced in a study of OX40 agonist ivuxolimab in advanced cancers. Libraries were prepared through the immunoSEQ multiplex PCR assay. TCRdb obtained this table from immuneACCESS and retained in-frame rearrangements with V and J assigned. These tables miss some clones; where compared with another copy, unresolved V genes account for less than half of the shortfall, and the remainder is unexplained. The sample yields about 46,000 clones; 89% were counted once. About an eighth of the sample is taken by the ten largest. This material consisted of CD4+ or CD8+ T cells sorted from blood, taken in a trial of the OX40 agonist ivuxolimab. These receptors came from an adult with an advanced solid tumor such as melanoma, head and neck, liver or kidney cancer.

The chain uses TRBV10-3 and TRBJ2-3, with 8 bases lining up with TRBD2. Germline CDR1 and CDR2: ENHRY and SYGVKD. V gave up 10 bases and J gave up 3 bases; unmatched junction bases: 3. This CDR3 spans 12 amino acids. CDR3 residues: CATLAGTDTQYF. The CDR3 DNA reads TGTGCCACCTTAGCGGGAACAGATACGCAGTATTTT.

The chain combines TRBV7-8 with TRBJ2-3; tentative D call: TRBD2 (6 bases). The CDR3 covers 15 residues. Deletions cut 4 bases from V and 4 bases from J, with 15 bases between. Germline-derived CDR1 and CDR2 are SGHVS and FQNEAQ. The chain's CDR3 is CASSSILANPDTQYF. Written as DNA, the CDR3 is TGTGCCAGCAGCTCAATACTAGCTAATCCAGATACGCAGTATTTT.

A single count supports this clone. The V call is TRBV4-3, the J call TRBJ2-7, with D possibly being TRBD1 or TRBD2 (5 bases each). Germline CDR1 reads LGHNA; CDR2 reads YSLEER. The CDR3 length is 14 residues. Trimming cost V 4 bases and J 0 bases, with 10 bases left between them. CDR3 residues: CASSPGTHSYEQYF. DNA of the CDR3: TGCGCCAGCAGCCCCGGGACCCACTCCTACGAGCAGTACTTC.

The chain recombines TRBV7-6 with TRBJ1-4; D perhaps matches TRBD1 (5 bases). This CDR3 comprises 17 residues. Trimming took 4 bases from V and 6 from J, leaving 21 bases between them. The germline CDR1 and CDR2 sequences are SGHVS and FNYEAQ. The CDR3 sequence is CASSSFRTGTGDEKLFF. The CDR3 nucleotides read TGTGCCAGCAGCTCCTTCCGAACCGGGACGGGGGATGAAAAACTGTTTTTT.

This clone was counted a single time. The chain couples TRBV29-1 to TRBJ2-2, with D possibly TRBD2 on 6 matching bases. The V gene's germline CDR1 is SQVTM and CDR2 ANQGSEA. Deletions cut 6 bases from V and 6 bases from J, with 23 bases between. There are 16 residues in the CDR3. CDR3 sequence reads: CSVGTVHGGEAGELFF. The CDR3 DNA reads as TGCAGCGTGGGGACCGTCCATGGAGGGGAAGCCGGGGAGCTGTTTTTT.

CDR3: CASSQGFRLHSYNEQFF. The CDR3 DNA reads TGTGCCAGCAGCCAAGGGTTTCGACTACACTCCTACAATGAGCAGTTCTTC. This sequence joins TRBV4-2 and TRBJ2-1, with a weak D call TRBD2 (5 bases). The V end was cut by 1 base, the J end by 0 bases, with 13 bases between. The V gene's germline CDR1 is LGHNA and CDR2 YNFKEQ. The CDR3 is 17 amino acids.

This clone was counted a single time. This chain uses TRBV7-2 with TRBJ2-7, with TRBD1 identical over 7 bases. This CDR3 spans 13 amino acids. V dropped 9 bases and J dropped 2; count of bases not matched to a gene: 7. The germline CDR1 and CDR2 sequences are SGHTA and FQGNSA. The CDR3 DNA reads TGTGCCAGTTCCGGGACAGAAACCTACGAGCAGTACTTC. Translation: CASSGTETYEQYF.

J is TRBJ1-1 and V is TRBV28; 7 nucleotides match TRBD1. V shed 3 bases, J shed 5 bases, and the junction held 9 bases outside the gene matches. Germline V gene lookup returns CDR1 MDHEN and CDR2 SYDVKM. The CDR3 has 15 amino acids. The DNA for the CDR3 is TGTGCCAGCAGTTTTACCCAGACAGGGCGAACTGAAGCTTTCTTT. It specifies CASSFTQTGRTEAFF. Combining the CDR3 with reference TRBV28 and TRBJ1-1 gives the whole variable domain DVKVTQSSRYLVKRTGEKVFLECVQDMDHENMFWYRQDPGLGLRLIYFSYDVKMKEKGDIPEGYSVSREKKERFSLILESASTNQTSMYLCASSFTQTGRTEAFFGQGTRLTVV.

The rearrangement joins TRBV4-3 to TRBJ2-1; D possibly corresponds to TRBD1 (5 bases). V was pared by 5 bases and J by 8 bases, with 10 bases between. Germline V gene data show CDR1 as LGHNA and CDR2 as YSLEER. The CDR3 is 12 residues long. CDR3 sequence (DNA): TGCGCCAGCAGCTATGGCAGGGATGAGCAGTTCTTC. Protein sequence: CASSYGRDEQFF.

CDR3: CASNSPGTAGTEAFF. The CDR3 DNA is TGTGCCAGTAACTCACCCGGGACAGCGGGCACTGAAGCTTTCTTT. This sequence joins TRBV19 and TRBJ1-1, with 7 nucleotides matching TRBD1. V lost 7 bases and J lost 4; bases outside the gene matches: 12. Germline V CDR1 and CDR2: LNHDA, SQIVND (reference sequence). CDR3 length: 15 residues.

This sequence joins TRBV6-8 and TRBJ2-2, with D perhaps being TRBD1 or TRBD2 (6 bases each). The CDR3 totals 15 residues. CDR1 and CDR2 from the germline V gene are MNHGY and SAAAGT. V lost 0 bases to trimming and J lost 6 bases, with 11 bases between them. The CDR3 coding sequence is TGTGCCAGCAGTTACTCGAATAGGGGGGCCGGGGAGCTGTTTTTT. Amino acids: CASSYSNRGAGELFF.

The CDR3 sequence: CASSLGGNYGYTF. Here the CDR3 DNA reads TGTGCCAGCAGCTTAGGGGGCAACTATGGCTACACCTTC. The gene calls are TRBV7-2 and TRBJ1-2; D may be TRBD1 (5 bases). The ends were cut back, 1 base at V and 2 bases at J, with 5 bases in the middle. CDR1 is SGHTA, CDR2 FQGNSA, per germline. There are 13 residues in the CDR3.

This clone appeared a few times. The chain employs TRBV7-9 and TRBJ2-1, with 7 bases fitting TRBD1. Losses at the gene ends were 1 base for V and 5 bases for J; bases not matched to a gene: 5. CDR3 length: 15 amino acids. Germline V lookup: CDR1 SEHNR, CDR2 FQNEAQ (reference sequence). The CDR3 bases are TGTGCCAGCAGCTTAGGTACAGGGGCTAACAATGAGCAGTTCTTC. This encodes CASSLGTGANNEQFF.

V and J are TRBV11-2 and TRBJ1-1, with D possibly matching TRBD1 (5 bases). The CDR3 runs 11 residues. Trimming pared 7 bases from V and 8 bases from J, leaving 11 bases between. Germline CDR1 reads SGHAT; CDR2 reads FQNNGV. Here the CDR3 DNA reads TGTGCCAGCAACCAAGCAGGGGAAGCTTTCTTT. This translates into CASNQAGEAFF.

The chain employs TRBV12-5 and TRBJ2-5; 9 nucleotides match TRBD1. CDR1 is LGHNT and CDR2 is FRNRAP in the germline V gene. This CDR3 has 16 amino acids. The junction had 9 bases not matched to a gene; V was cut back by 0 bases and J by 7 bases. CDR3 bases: TGTGCTAGTGGTTTGGTAGGGGACAGGGCACTAACGACCCAGTACTTC. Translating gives CASGLVGDRALTTQYF.

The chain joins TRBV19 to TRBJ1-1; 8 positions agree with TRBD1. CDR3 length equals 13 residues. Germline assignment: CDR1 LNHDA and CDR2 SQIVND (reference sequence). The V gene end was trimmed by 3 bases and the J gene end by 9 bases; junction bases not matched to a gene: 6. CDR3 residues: CASSMEYRGKAFF. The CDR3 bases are TGTGCCAGTAGTATGGAATACAGGGGGAAAGCTTTCTTT.

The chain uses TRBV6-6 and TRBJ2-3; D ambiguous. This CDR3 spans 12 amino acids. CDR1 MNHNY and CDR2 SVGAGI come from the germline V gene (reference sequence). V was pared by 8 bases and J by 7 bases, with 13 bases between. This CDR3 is CASLTAANTQYF. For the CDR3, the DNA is TGTGCCAGCCTAACTGCGGCCAATACGCAGTATTTT.

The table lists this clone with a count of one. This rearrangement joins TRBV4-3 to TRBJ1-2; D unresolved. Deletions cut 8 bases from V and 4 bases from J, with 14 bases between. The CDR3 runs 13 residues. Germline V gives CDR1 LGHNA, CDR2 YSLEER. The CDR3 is CASRGGFGYGYTF. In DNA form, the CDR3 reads TGCGCCAGCCGTGGAGGGTTTGGCTATGGCTACACCTTC.

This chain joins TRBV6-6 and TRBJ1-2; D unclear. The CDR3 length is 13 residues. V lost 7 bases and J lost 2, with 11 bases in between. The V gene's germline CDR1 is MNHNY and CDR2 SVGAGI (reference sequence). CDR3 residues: CASISGRNYGYTF. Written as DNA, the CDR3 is TGTGCCAGCATATCCGGCCGGAACTATGGCTACACCTTC.

The CDR3: CASGTNTEAFF. Written as DNA, the CDR3 is TGTGCCAGCGGGACGAACACTGAAGCTTTCTTT. This chain joins TRBV25-1 and TRBJ1-1; possible D gene TRBD1, 5 bases. From germline, CDR1 is MGHDK and CDR2 SYGVNS. The CDR3 is 11 amino acids. The germline V and J ends were trimmed by 8 bases and 1 base, with 5 bases remaining between them.

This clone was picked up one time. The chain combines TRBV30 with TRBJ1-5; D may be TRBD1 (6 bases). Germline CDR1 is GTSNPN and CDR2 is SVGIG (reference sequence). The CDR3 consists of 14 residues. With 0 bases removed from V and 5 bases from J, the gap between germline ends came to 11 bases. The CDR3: CAWSVRGGHQPQHF. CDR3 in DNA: TGTGCCTGGAGTGTACGGGGGGGGCATCAGCCCCAGCATTTT.